The clone carrying this TCR beta chain has ten or more counts. This CDR3 has 10 residues. Trimming took off 7 bases at V and 4 bases at J, with 5 bases between the two ends. The germline CDR1 and CDR2 sequences are SQVTM and ANQGSEA. TCRdb independently ran MiXCR on the 5' RACE reads; one entry per CDR3 protein. The sample has about 67,000 distinct CDR3 sequences, more than 9% seen once; the top ten hold 3.5% to 4%. This sample was taken from a study of early T cells in non-severe SARS-CoV-2 infection. The sample taken for sequencing was whole blood. The TCR comes from an adult who was a healthcare worker with PCR-confirmed SARS-CoV-2 infection or an uninfected control (not recorded which). V is TRBV29-1 and J is TRBJ2-1, with D unresolved. The CDR3 sequence is CSADYNEQFF. CDR3 nucleotides: TGCAGCGCGGATTACAATGAGCAGTTCTTC.